The sequence of this T cell receptor beta chain was determined in a study of human T cells and chemical hapten exposure. Time point here: patch test 1, 2 weeks after DPC sensitization. The treatment denotes: therapeutic diphenylcyclopropenone sensitization with weekly scalp DPC. Blood collection happened ahead of applying each patch test. Alopecia patients deemed DPC-suitable, aged 18 to 70, excluding pregnancy. In TCRdb, the RACE reads were re-called with MiXCR into one record per CDR3 protein. The table lists 95,000 to 130,000 distinct CDR3 sequences, about 12% of them singletons, with around 1.5% in the top ten. Per the germline V gene, CDR1 is LNHDA and CDR2 is SQIVND (reference sequence). The CDR3 consists of 16 residues. With V trimmed by 1 base and J by 6 bases, 7 bases remained unmatched. This clonotype was picked up a small number of times.

The origin of this receptor is a woman aged 45-65 years with alopecia areata. Some clones in this sample may be carry-over from other donors' samples. The chain combines TRBV19 with TRBJ1-5, with 9 bases lining up with TRBD1. This sample comprised whole blood, obtained in connection with sensitization to the hapten diphenylcyclopropenone (DPC). CDR3 loop: CASSIGNRGRLQPQHF. The CDR3 bases are TGTGCCAGTAGTATAGGGAACAGGGGGCGCCTTCAGCCCCAGCATTTT. Filled out from reference TRBV19 and TRBJ1-5, the complete variable domain reads DGGITQSPKYLFRKEGQNVTLSCEQNLNHDAMYWYRQDPGQGLRLIYYSQIVNDFQKGDIAEGYSVSREKKESFPLTVTSAQKNPTAFYLCASSIGNRGRLQPQHFGDGTRLSIL.